Below, 6 T cell receptor beta chains from the same sample are listed, as sequenced in a study of blood T cell repertoires in COVID-19. Sequencing used immunoSEQ multiplex PCR; TCRdb keeps in-frame clones, though not all of them. The sample has 55,000 to 85,000 clones, around nine tenths seen once. The sequenced sample was peripheral blood. The source is a woman aged 18-29 years with acute or convalescent COVID-19.

The genes are TRBV25-1 and TRBJ1-1; D may be TRBD1 (5 bases). In germline, CDR1 is MGHDK, CDR2 SYGVNS. Trimming took off 8 bases at V and 0 bases at J, with 19 bases between the two ends. This CDR3 region has 16 residues. CDR3 coding DNA: TGTGCCAGCGGGGGGACTCTAGAAGCCCTGAACACTGAAGCTTTCTTT. Protein: CASGGTLEALNTEAFF.

J is TRBJ1-1 and V is TRBV9, with a weak D call TRBD1 (6 bases). The CDR3 is 15 amino acids. Germline loops: CDR1 SGDLS, CDR2 YYNGEE. V lost 9 bases and J lost 2, with 20 bases in between. In nucleotides, the CDR3 is TGTGCCACCTCAAGCCGTGACAGGCCAAACACTGAAGCTTTCTTT. Its translation is CATSSRDRPNTEAFF.

The chain links TRBV19 to TRBJ1-1, with D hard to call. From germline, CDR1 is LNHDA and CDR2 SQIVND (reference sequence). The CDR3 totals 14 residues. Trimming stripped 3 bases from V and 6 bases from J, with 14 bases between. Written as DNA, the CDR3 is TGTGCCAGTAGTATGGTCTCGGAGGTGGCTGAAGCTTTCTTT. It translates to CASSMVSEVAEAFF.

The gene calls are TRBV5-1 and TRBJ2-5, with 15 nucleotides matching TRBD2. Trimming took 4 bases from V and 0 from J; bases not matched to a gene: 13. CDR1 is SGHRS and CDR2 is YFSETQ in the germline V gene. The CDR3 contains 20 residues. The CDR3 DNA follows: TGCGCCAGCAGCCCTCGGACTAGCGGGGGGGCCCTGGAGTACCAAGAGACCCAGTACTTC. Translating it yields CASSPRTSGGALEYQETQYF. Supplemented by reference TRBV5-1 and TRBJ2-5, the full variable domain reads KAGVTQTPRYLIKTRGQQVTLSCSPISGHRSVSWYQQTPGQGLQFLFEYFSETQRNKGNFPGRFSGRQFSNSRSEMNVSTLELGDSALYLCASSPRTSGGALEYQETQYFGPGTRLLVL.

The rearrangement uses TRBV7-9 and TRBJ2-3, with 7 bases that match TRBD2. From germline, CDR1 is SEHNR and CDR2 FQNEAQ (reference sequence). The J segment lost 4 bases and the V segment lost 4 bases, leaving 5 bases of the junction unmatched. The CDR3 has 14 residues. The CDR3 nucleotides read TGTGCCAGCAGCTCTAAGGGACTACCAGATACGCAGTATTTT. Translating it yields CASSSKGLPDTQYF.

The genes are TRBV4-1 and TRBJ1-1; D remains ambiguous. Germline CDR1 and CDR2: MGHRA and YSYEKL. CDR3 size: 13 residues. Trimming cost V 1 base and J 0 bases, with 3 bases left between them. The CDR3: CASSQAVNTEAFF. CDR3 bases: TGCGCCAGCAGCCAAGCAGTGAACACTGAAGCTTTCTTT.